This T cell receptor (beta chain) comes out of a study of human T cells and chemical hapten exposure. This clonotype was seen many times. In the source study's methods: Sequenced samples showed a median of around 91,000 TCRs each, with counts running from around 25,000 to 690,000. Each CDR3 protein gets one entry after TCRdb re-called the RACE reads with MiXCR. These V and J calls derive from TCRdb rather than the authors' analysis. The table lists about 42,000 distinct CDR3 sequences, over 10% of them singletons. As to time point: pre-sensitization, week 0. Indicated treatment: therapeutic diphenylcyclopropenone sensitization with weekly scalp DPC. It was unfractionated whole blood from which total RNA was extracted. Germline CDR1 is SGHKS and CDR2 is YYEKEE (reference sequence). Trimming left V 2 bases short and J 2 bases short, with 17 bases between. This CDR3 has 16 residues.

The sample was whole blood, taken in connection with sensitization to the hapten diphenylcyclopropenone (DPC). The origin of this receptor is a woman in her thirties with alopecia areata. Some clones in this sample may be carry-over from other donors' samples. V usage is TRBV5-5 and J usage is TRBJ2-7; tentative D call: TRBD2 (7 bases). The DNA for the CDR3 is TGTGCCAGCAGCTTTGGGGGGGCCGCAGGTACCTACGAGCAGTACTTC. It is translated as CASSFGGAAGTYEQYF.